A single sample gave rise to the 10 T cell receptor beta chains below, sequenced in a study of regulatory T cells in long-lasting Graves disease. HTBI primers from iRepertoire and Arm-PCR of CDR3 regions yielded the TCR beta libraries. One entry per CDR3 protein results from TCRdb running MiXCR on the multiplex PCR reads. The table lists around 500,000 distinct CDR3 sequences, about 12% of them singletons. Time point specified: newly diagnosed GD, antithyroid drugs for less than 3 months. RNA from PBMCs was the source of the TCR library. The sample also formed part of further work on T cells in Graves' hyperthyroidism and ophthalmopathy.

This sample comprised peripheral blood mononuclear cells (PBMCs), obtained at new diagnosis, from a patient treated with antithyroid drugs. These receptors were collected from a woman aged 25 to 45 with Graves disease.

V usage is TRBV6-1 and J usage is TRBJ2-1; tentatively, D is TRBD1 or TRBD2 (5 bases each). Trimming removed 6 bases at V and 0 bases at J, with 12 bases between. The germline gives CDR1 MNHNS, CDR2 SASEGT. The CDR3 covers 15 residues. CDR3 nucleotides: TGTGCCAGCAGCAACGATGGGGGCTCCTACAATGAGCAGTTCTTC. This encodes CASSNDGGSYNEQFF.

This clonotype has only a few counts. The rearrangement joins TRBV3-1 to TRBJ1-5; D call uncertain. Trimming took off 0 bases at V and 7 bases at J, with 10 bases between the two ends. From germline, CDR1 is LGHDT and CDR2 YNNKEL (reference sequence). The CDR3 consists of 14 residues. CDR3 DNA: TGTGCCAGCAGCCAAGATCAATTAGGGCAGCCCCAGCATTTT. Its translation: CASSQDQLGQPQHF.

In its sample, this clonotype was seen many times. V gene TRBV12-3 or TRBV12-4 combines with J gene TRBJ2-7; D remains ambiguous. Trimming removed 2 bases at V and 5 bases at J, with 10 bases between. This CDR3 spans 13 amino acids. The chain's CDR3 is CASSLFGLNEQYF. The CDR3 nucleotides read TGTGCCAGCAGTTTATTCGGGTTGAACGAGCAGTACTTC.

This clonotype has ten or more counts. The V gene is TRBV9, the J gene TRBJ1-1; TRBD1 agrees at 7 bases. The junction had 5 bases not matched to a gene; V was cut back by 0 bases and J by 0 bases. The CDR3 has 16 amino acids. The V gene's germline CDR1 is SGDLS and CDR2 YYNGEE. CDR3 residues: CASSVGRGPMNTEAFF. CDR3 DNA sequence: TGTGCCAGCAGCGTAGGAAGGGGGCCAATGAACACTGAAGCTTTCTTT.

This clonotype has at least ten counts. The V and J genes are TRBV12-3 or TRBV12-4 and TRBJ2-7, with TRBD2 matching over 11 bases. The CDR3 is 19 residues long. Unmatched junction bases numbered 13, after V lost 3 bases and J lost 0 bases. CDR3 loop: CASSLRTSGYEASSYEQYF. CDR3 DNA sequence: TGTGCCAGCAGTTTGAGGACTAGCGGGTACGAAGCGAGCTCCTACGAGCAGTACTTC.

The CDR3 sequence: CASSLVGRGLGNQPQHF. The CDR3 DNA reads TGTGCCAGCAGCTTAGTTGGTCGGGGACTCGGCAATCAGCCCCAGCATTTT. The chain uses TRBV7-9 and TRBJ1-5; D may be TRBD1 (5 bases). Deletions cut 1 base from V and 2 bases from J, with 15 bases between. The CDR3 covers 17 residues. Looked up from germline, CDR1 is SEHNR and CDR2 is FQNEAQ (reference sequence).

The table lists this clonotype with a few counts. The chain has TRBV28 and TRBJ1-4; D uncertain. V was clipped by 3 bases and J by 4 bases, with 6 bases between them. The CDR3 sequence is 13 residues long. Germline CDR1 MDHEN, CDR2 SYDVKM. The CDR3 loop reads CASSLGVNEKLFF. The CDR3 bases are TGTGCCAGCAGTTTGGGTGTTAATGAAAAACTGTTTTTT.

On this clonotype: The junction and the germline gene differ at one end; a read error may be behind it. The CDR3 coding sequence is TGTGCCGGTAGTATATACGGGCTAGCGGGAGGGAGCTCCTACAATGAGCAGTTCTTC. Translation: CAGSIYGLAGGSSYNEQFF. This chain links TRBV19 with TRBJ2-1; 12 nucleotides match TRBD2. This CDR3 has 19 amino acids. The germline gives CDR1 LNHDA, CDR2 SQIVND (reference sequence).

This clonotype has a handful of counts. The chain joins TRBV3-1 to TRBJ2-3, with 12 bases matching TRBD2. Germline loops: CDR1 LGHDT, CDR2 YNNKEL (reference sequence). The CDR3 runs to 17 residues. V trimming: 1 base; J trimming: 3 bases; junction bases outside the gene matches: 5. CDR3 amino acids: CASSQGLAGAGTDTQYF. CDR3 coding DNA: TGTGCCAGCAGCCAAGGACTAGCGGGAGCGGGGACAGATACGCAGTATTTT.

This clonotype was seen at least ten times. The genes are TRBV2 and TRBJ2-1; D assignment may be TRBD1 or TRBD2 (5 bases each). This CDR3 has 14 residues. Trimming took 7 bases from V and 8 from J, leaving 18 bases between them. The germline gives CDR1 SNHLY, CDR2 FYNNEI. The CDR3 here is CASIPGPVLYEQFF. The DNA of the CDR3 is TGTGCCAGCATCCCGGGACCCGTTCTTTATGAGCAGTTCTTC.